These T cell receptor beta chains were read from a single sample in a study of T cells of healthy individuals. MiXCR was run by TCRdb on the 5' RACE reads, yielding one entry per CDR3 protein. The table records about 41,000 distinct CDR3 sequences, about 4.2% of them present only once. The receptors originated from a human donor in good health. The CDR3 runs from the conserved cysteine through the conserved F or W. Fields, in order: CDR3 length, D gene, clone size, V gene, J gene, CDR3 protein, CDR3 DNA. A D gene is named only where the DNA matches it firmly. Clone size is shown for a subset of rows, as once, few, many or a class of expanded clone.

len: 14
d_gene: .
abundance: .
v_gene: TRBV6-4
j_gene: TRBJ1-5
CDR3aa: CASSVELSNQPQHF
CDR3nt: TGTGCCAGCAGTGTGGAGTTGAGCAATCAGCCCCAGCATTTT

len: 14
d_gene: .
abundance: many
v_gene: TRBV6-2/TRBV6-3
j_gene: TRBJ1-1
CDR3aa: CASSSTTPNTEAFF
CDR3nt: TGTGCCAGCAGCTCGACTACTCCGAACACTGAAGCTTTCTTT

len: 17
d_gene: .
abundance: many
v_gene: TRBV27
j_gene: TRBJ2-3
CDR3aa: CASSPQWAGLSTDTQYF
CDR3nt: TGTGCCAGCAGCCCCCAATGGGCAGGCCTAAGCACAGATACGCAGTATTTT

len: 16
d_gene: TRBD2
abundance: .
v_gene: TRBV5-1
j_gene: TRBJ2-7
CDR3aa: CASSSQPGLAGEVQYF
CDR3nt: TGCGCCAGCAGCTCGCAACCGGGACTAGCGGGAGAGGTGCAGTACTTC

len: 12
d_gene: .
abundance: .
v_gene: TRBV2
j_gene: TRBJ1-3
CDR3aa: CASSADSPTIYF
CDR3nt: TGTGCCAGCAGCGCGGACAGTCCCACCATATATTTT

len: 14
d_gene: TRBD1
abundance: many
v_gene: TRBV10-2
j_gene: TRBJ1-2
CDR3aa: CASSGRDRGIGYTF
CDR3nt: TGCGCCAGCAGTGGAAGGGACAGGGGAATTGGCTACACCTTC

len: 12
d_gene: .
abundance: few
v_gene: TRBV20-1
j_gene: TRBJ2-1
CDR3aa: CSAREGLFEQFF
CDR3nt: TGCAGTGCTAGAGAGGGACTTTTTGAGCAGTTCTTC

len: 16
d_gene: .
abundance: many
v_gene: TRBV6-5
j_gene: TRBJ2-5
CDR3aa: CASSPRALGGQETQYF
CDR3nt: TGTGCCAGCAGTCCCCGGGCTCTCGGGGGCCAAGAGACCCAGTACTTC

len: 15
d_gene: .
abundance: medium-sized
v_gene: TRBV20-1
j_gene: TRBJ1-1
CDR3aa: CSARGPGHLNTEAFF
CDR3nt: TGCAGTGCTAGGGGTCCGGGACACCTGAACACTGAAGCTTTCTTT

len: 13
d_gene: .
abundance: many
v_gene: TRBV20-1
j_gene: TRBJ1-2
CDR3aa: CSARDQAANGYTF
CDR3nt: TGCAGTGCTAGAGATCAGGCAGCGAACGGCTACACCTTC

len: 16
d_gene: TRBD2
abundance: many
v_gene: TRBV13
j_gene: TRBJ2-3
CDR3aa: CASSLLAGGSTDTQYF
CDR3nt: TGTGCCAGCAGCCTTCTAGCGGGGGGATCCACAGATACGCAGTATTTT

len: 15
d_gene: TRBD2
abundance: few
v_gene: TRBV15
j_gene: TRBJ2-5
CDR3aa: CATSRVLAGGETQYF
CDR3nt: TGTGCCACCAGCAGAGTGCTAGCGGGAGGAGAGACCCAGTACTTC

len: 13
d_gene: .
abundance: .
v_gene: TRBV7-9
j_gene: TRBJ1-1
CDR3aa: CASSLFEGGKAFF
CDR3nt: TGTGCCAGCAGCTTATTCGAGGGGGGAAAAGCTTTCTTT

len: 17
d_gene: .
abundance: many
v_gene: TRBV11-2
j_gene: TRBJ2-1
CDR3aa: CASSLGVGASSYNEQFF
CDR3nt: TGTGCCAGCAGCTTAGGTGTGGGGGCGAGCTCCTACAATGAGCAGTTCTTC

len: 13
d_gene: TRBD1
abundance: few
v_gene: TRBV6-2/TRBV6-3
j_gene: TRBJ2-7
CDR3aa: CASIQGVPYEQYF
CDR3nt: TGTGCCAGCATCCAGGGGGTCCCCTACGAGCAGTACTTC

len: 15
d_gene: .
abundance: many
v_gene: TRBV27
j_gene: TRBJ2-2
CDR3aa: CASSITTKNTGELFF
CDR3nt: TGTGCCAGCAGTATTACGACCAAGAACACCGGGGAGCTGTTTTTT

len: 16
d_gene: .
abundance: .
v_gene: TRBV7-8
j_gene: TRBJ2-7
CDR3aa: CASSLVESPLWYEQYF
CDR3nt: TGTGCCAGCAGCTTAGTAGAGAGTCCCCTCTGGTACGAGCAGTACTTC

len: 16
d_gene: TRBD2
abundance: many
v_gene: TRBV20-1
j_gene: TRBJ2-7
CDR3aa: CSARDPGLGQIYEQYF
CDR3nt: TGCAGTGCTAGAGATCCGGGACTAGGACAAATCTACGAGCAGTACTTC

len: 15
d_gene: .
abundance: many
v_gene: TRBV9
j_gene: TRBJ1-3
CDR3aa: CASSVAPGSSNTIYF
CDR3nt: TGTGCCAGCAGCGTAGCCCCAGGGAGTAGTAACACCATATATTTT

len: 14
d_gene: .
abundance: many
v_gene: TRBV5-1
j_gene: TRBJ2-3
CDR3aa: CASSFYGGTDTQYF
CDR3nt: TGCGCCAGCAGCTTTTACGGGGGCACAGATACGCAGTATTTT

len: 12
d_gene: .
abundance: many
v_gene: TRBV6-2/TRBV6-3
j_gene: TRBJ1-1
CDR3aa: CASISGVTEAFF
CDR3nt: TGTGCCAGCATCTCAGGTGTCACTGAAGCTTTCTTT

len: 14
d_gene: .
abundance: many
v_gene: TRBV14
j_gene: TRBJ1-1
CDR3aa: CASSPRAGYTEAFF
CDR3nt: TGTGCCAGCAGCCCCAGGGCAGGGTACACTGAAGCTTTCTTT

len: 14
d_gene: TRBD1
abundance: many
v_gene: TRBV6-5
j_gene: TRBJ2-7
CDR3aa: CASTGTVNSYEQYF
CDR3nt: TGTGCCAGCACCGGGACAGTCAACTCCTACGAGCAGTACTTC

len: 12
d_gene: .
abundance: many
v_gene: TRBV18
j_gene: TRBJ2-1
CDR3aa: CASSPAFLEQFF
CDR3nt: TGTGCCAGCTCTCCCGCCTTTCTTGAGCAGTTCTTC

len: 15
d_gene: .
abundance: few
v_gene: TRBV7-6
j_gene: TRBJ2-4
CDR3aa: CASSLISGQGNIQYF
CDR3nt: TGTGCCAGCAGCTTAATAAGCGGACAAGGAAACATTCAGTACTTC

len: 12
d_gene: .
abundance: many
v_gene: TRBV10-3
j_gene: TRBJ2-6
CDR3aa: CAISESNVVLTF
CDR3nt: TGTGCCATCAGTGAGTCGAATGTCGTCCTGACTTTC

len: 14
d_gene: TRBD1
abundance: many
v_gene: TRBV9
j_gene: TRBJ2-2
CDR3aa: CASSPQGATGELFF
CDR3nt: TGTGCCAGCAGCCCCCAGGGGGCCACCGGGGAGCTGTTTTTT

len: 14
d_gene: TRBD2
abundance: .
v_gene: TRBV7-2
j_gene: TRBJ2-7
CDR3aa: CASSLGTSGTWEYF
CDR3nt: TGTGCCAGCAGCTTAGGGACTAGCGGGACTTGGGAGTACTTC

len: 13
d_gene: .
abundance: few
v_gene: TRBV27
j_gene: TRBJ2-2
CDR3aa: CASSWRNTGELFF
CDR3nt: TGTGCCAGCAGTTGGAGGAACACCGGGGAGCTGTTTTTT

len: 11
d_gene: .
abundance: many
v_gene: TRBV20-1
j_gene: TRBJ2-3
CDR3aa: CSAAATDTQYF
CDR3nt: TGCAGTGCGGCGGCCACAGATACGCAGTATTTT

len: 15
d_gene: .
abundance: many
v_gene: TRBV20-1
j_gene: TRBJ2-7
CDR3aa: CSARVPGRRSYEQYF
CDR3nt: TGCAGTGCTAGAGTTCCGGGACGCAGATCCTACGAGCAGTACTTC

len: 12
d_gene: .
abundance: .
v_gene: TRBV7-3
j_gene: TRBJ2-7
CDR3aa: CASSPPPYEQYF
CDR3nt: TGTGCCAGCAGCCCCCCACCCTACGAGCAGTACTTC

len: 12
d_gene: .
abundance: many
v_gene: TRBV29-1
j_gene: TRBJ1-2
CDR3aa: CSGERGDYGYTF
CDR3nt: TGCAGCGGTGAACGGGGAGACTATGGCTACACCTTC

len: 18
d_gene: TRBD1
abundance: many
v_gene: TRBV3-1
j_gene: TRBJ2-2
CDR3aa: CASSLDRGRNRLTGELFF
CDR3nt: TGTGCCAGCAGCTTGGACAGGGGGCGTAACCGGCTCACCGGGGAGCTGTTTTTT

len: 13
d_gene: .
abundance: many
v_gene: TRBV6-4
j_gene: TRBJ1-1
CDR3aa: CASSERDNTEAFF
CDR3nt: TGTGCCAGCAGTGAGCGAGACAACACTGAAGCTTTCTTT

len: 15
d_gene: TRBD1
abundance: few
v_gene: TRBV4-1
j_gene: TRBJ1-1
CDR3aa: CASSRAGTGGTEAFF
CDR3nt: TGCGCCAGCAGCCGAGCCGGGACAGGGGGAACTGAAGCTTTCTTT

len: 15
d_gene: TRBD1
abundance: .
v_gene: TRBV13
j_gene: TRBJ2-5
CDR3aa: CASSRATGIGETQYF
CDR3nt: TGTGCCAGCAGCCGGGCGACAGGGATCGGGGAGACCCAGTACTTC

len: 14
d_gene: .
abundance: many
v_gene: TRBV5-4
j_gene: TRBJ2-5
CDR3aa: CASSFRRNQETQYF
CDR3nt: TGTGCCAGCAGCTTTCGACGAAACCAAGAGACCCAGTACTTC

len: 16
d_gene: .
abundance: .
v_gene: TRBV4-3
j_gene: TRBJ2-3
CDR3aa: CASSQGLGKPTDTQYF
CDR3nt: TGCGCCAGCAGCCAAGGACTAGGCAAACCCACAGATACGCAGTATTTT

len: 16
d_gene: .
abundance: many
v_gene: TRBV3-1
j_gene: TRBJ2-7
CDR3aa: CASSQMALATTYEQYF
CDR3nt: TGTGCCAGCAGCCAGATGGCCCTAGCGACTACCTACGAGCAGTACTTC

len: 14
d_gene: TRBD1
abundance: few
v_gene: TRBV11-2
j_gene: TRBJ2-5
CDR3aa: CASSWGTGGETQYF
CDR3nt: TGTGCCAGCAGCTGGGGGACAGGGGGAGAGACCCAGTACTTC

len: 14
d_gene: TRBD1
abundance: few
v_gene: TRBV10-3
j_gene: TRBJ2-5
CDR3aa: CATGRDSNQETQYF
CDR3nt: TGTGCCACTGGTCGGGACAGCAACCAAGAGACCCAGTACTTC

len: 14
d_gene: TRBD1
abundance: many
v_gene: TRBV18
j_gene: TRBJ1-1
CDR3aa: CASSPQGARTEAFF
CDR3nt: TGTGCCAGCTCACCACAGGGGGCGCGTACTGAAGCTTTCTTT

len: 12
d_gene: .
abundance: few
v_gene: TRBV28
j_gene: TRBJ2-5
CDR3aa: CATHASGETQYF
CDR3nt: TGTGCCACTCACGCCTCTGGAGAGACCCAGTACTTC

len: 14
d_gene: TRBD1
abundance: many
v_gene: TRBV6-2/TRBV6-3
j_gene: TRBJ2-3
CDR3aa: CASSPGQETDTQYF
CDR3nt: TGTGCCAGCAGTCCAGGACAGGAGACAGATACGCAGTATTTT

len: 15
d_gene: .
abundance: many
v_gene: TRBV9
j_gene: TRBJ1-1
CDR3aa: CASSVGQLPNTEAFF
CDR3nt: TGTGCCAGCAGCGTAGGACAGCTACCGAACACTGAAGCTTTCTTT

len: 15
d_gene: .
abundance: many
v_gene: TRBV5-4
j_gene: TRBJ2-7
CDR3aa: CASSPDLVSSYEQYF
CDR3nt: TGTGCCAGCAGCCCAGACCTTGTGAGCTCCTACGAGCAGTACTTC

len: 15
d_gene: TRBD1
abundance: .
v_gene: TRBV7-8
j_gene: TRBJ2-7
CDR3aa: CASIPDRGRAYEQYF
CDR3nt: TGTGCCAGCATCCCAGACAGGGGGCGCGCCTACGAGCAGTACTTC

len: 13
d_gene: .
abundance: few
v_gene: TRBV7-2
j_gene: TRBJ2-3
CDR3aa: CASSQLITDTQYF
CDR3nt: TGTGCCAGCAGCCAACTCATCACAGATACGCAGTATTTT

len: 14
d_gene: .
abundance: many
v_gene: TRBV6-6
j_gene: TRBJ2-3
CDR3aa: CASRKGTETDTQYF
CDR3nt: TGTGCCAGCAGAAAAGGGACGGAAACAGATACGCAGTATTTT

len: 15
d_gene: .
abundance: .
v_gene: TRBV20-1
j_gene: TRBJ2-7
CDR3aa: CSARGRGPGLYEQYF
CDR3nt: TGCAGTGCTAGAGGACGAGGTCCGGGGTTGTACGAGCAGTACTTC

len: 15
d_gene: TRBD1
abundance: many
v_gene: TRBV2
j_gene: TRBJ2-3
CDR3aa: CASSWDRRSADTQYF
CDR3nt: TGTGCCAGCTCCTGGGACAGACGAAGTGCAGATACGCAGTATTTT

len: 15
d_gene: TRBD1
abundance: .
v_gene: TRBV7-9
j_gene: TRBJ2-5
CDR3aa: CASSLARTGLETQYF
CDR3nt: TGTGCCAGCAGCTTAGCGCGGACAGGGCTAGAGACCCAGTACTTC

len: 13
d_gene: .
abundance: .
v_gene: TRBV20-1
j_gene: TRBJ2-7
CDR3aa: CSTTLAEAYEQYF
CDR3nt: TGCAGCACTACTTTAGCGGAGGCCTACGAGCAGTACTTC

len: 13
d_gene: .
abundance: many
v_gene: TRBV29-1
j_gene: TRBJ1-1
CDR3aa: CSVCRGAATEAFF
CDR3nt: TGCAGCGTTTGCCGGGGGGCCGCCACTGAAGCTTTCTTT

len: 15
d_gene: .
abundance: few
v_gene: TRBV28
j_gene: TRBJ1-4
CDR3aa: CASSIPGRPNEKLFF
CDR3nt: TGTGCCAGCAGTATACCGGGACGGCCTAATGAAAAACTGTTTTTT

len: 14
d_gene: .
abundance: many
v_gene: TRBV27
j_gene: TRBJ2-1
CDR3aa: CASTQSGSYNEQFF
CDR3nt: TGTGCCAGCACCCAGTCCGGCTCCTACAATGAGCAGTTCTTC

len: 15
d_gene: .
abundance: many
v_gene: TRBV5-5
j_gene: TRBJ2-2
CDR3aa: CASSLLGLKSGELFF
CDR3nt: TGTGCCAGCAGCTTGCTGGGATTGAAGTCCGGGGAGCTGTTTTTT

len: 13
d_gene: .
abundance: few
v_gene: TRBV9
j_gene: TRBJ1-5
CDR3aa: CASSVRLDQPQHF
CDR3nt: TGTGCCAGCAGCGTTAGACTTGATCAGCCCCAGCATTTT

len: 13
d_gene: TRBD1
abundance: .
v_gene: TRBV7-9
j_gene: TRBJ2-7
CDR3aa: CASSFSGGNEQYF
CDR3nt: TGTGCCAGCAGCTTTTCAGGGGGTAACGAGCAGTACTTC